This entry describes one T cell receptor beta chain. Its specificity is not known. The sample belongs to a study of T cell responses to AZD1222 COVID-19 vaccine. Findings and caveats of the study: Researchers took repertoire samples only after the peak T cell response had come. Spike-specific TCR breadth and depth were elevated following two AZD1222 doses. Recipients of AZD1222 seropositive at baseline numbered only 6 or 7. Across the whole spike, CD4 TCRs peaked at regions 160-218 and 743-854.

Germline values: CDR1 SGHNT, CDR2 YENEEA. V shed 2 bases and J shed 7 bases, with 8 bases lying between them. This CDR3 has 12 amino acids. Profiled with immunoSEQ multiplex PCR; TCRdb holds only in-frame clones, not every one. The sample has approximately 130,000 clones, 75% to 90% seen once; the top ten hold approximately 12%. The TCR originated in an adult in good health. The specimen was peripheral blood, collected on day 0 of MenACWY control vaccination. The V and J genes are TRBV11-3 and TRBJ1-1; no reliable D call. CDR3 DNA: TGTGCCAGCAGCTTAATCGGCTATGAAGCTTTCTTT. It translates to CASSLIGYEAFF.